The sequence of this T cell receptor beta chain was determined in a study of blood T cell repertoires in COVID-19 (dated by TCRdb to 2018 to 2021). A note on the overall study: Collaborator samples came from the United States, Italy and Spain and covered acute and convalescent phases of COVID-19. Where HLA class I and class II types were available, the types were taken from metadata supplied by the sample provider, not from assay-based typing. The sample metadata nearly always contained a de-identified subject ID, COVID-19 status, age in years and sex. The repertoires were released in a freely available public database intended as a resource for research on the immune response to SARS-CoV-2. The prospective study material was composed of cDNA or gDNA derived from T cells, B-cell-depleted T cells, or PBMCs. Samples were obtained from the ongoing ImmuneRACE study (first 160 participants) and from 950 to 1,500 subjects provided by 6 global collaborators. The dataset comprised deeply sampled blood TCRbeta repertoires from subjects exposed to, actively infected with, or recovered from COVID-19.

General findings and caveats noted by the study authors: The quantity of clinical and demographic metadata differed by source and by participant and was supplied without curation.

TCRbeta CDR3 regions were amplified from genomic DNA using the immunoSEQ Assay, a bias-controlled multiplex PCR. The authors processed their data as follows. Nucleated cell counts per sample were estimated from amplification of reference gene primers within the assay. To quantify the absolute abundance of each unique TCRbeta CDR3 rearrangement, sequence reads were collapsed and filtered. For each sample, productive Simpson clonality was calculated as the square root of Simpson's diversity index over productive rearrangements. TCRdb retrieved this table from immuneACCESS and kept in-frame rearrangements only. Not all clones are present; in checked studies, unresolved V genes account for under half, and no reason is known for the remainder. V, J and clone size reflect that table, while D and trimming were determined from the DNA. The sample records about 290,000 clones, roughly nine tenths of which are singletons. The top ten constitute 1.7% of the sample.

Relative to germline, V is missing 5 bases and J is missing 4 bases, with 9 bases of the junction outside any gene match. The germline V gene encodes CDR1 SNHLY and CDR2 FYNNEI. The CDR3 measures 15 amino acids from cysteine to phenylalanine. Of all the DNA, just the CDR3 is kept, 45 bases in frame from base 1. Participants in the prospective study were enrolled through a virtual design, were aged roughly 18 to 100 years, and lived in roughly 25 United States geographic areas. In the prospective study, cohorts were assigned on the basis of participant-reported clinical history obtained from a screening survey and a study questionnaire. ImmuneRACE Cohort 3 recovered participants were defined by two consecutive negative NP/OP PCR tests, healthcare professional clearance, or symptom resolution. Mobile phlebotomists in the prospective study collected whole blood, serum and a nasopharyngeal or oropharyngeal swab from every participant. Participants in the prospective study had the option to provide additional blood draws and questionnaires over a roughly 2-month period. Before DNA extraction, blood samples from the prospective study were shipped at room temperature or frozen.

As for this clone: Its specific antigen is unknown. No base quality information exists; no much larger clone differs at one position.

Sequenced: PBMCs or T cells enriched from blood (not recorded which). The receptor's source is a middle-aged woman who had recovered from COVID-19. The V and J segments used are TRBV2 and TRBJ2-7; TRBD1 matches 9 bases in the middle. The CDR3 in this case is CASSQDRGRAYEQYF. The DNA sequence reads TGTGCCAGCAGTCAAGACAGGGGGAGGGCATACGAGCAGTACTTC. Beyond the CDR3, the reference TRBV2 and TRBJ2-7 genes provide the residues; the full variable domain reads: EPEVTQTPSHQVTQMGQEVILRCVPISNHLYFYWYRQILGQKVEFLVSFYNNEISEKSEIFDDQFSVERPDGSNFTLKIRSTKLEDSAMYFCASSQDRGRAYEQYFGPGTRLTVT.